This TCR beta chain was found in a study of T cells in Graves' hyperthyroidism and ophthalmopathy. Researchers took RNA transcripts and amplified the TCR beta CDR3 regions from them. A set of HTBI primers served as the primers for a first-round RT-PCR of the TCR CDR3. MiXCR, applied by TCRdb to the multiplex PCR reads, yields one record per CDR3 protein. The sample records 360,000 or so distinct CDR3 sequences, 19% being singletons. Points from the study as a whole: Separating ophthalmopathy from stable hyperthyroidism was achieved by a 13 V-J model.

This clonotype was picked up many times. What it binds is not known. The CDR3 is 14 amino acids. Germline CDR1 SQVTM, CDR2 ANQGSEA. Deletions cut 5 bases from V and 0 bases from J, with 13 bases between. Each patient was aged 18 to 65 and had newly diagnosed hyperthyroidism of under 2 months' duration. On the basis of clinical symptoms, serum thyroxine and TRAb, thyroid ultrasound and orbital computed tomography, diagnoses were made. The sequenced sample consisted of blood. V and J are TRBV29-1 and TRBJ1-1; D remains ambiguous. The clonotype originates from a woman under 30 with Graves' hyperthyroidism. CDR3 sequence (DNA): TGCAGCGTTAAAGGCCTGAGGCTGAACACTGAAGCTTTCTTT. Residues: CSVKGLRLNTEAFF.